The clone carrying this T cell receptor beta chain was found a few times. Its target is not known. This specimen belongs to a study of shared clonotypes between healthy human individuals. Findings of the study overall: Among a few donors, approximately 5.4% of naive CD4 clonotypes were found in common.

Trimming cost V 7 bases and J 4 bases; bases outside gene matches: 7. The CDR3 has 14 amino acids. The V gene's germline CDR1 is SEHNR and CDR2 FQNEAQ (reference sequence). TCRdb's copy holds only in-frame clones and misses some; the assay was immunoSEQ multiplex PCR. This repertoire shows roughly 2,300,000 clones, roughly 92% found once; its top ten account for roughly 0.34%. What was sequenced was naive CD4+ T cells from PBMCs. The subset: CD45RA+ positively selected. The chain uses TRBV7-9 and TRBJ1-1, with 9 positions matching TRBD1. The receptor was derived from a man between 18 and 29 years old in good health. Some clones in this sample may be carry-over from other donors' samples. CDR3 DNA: TGTGCCAGCACCGGGACAGGGCTCTCCACTGAAGCTTTCTTT. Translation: CASTGTGLSTEAFF.